The 4 T cell receptor beta chains below come from one sample, sequenced in a study of chemoradiotherapy in HPV16-positive cancers. TCRdb keeps only in-frame clones here, not all; method: immunoSEQ multiplex PCR. The table has around 6,000 clones, around 87% seen once. The sequenced sample was tumor tissue, obtained from a patient who underwent chemoradiotherapy. All receptors derive from a human donor with HPV-associated anogenital cancer.

This sequence joins TRBV6-1 and TRBJ2-3; 7 bases map to TRBD2. V shed 8 bases and J 0 bases; nucleotides not matched to a gene: 8. The CDR3 is 15 residues long. Germline V gives CDR1 MNHNS, CDR2 SASEGT. Written as DNA, the CDR3 is TGTGCCAGCTGGACTAGGCGGTCTAGCACAGATACGCAGTATTTT. Amino acid sequence: CASWTRRSSTDTQYF.

The J gene is TRBJ2-3, the V gene TRBV5-4, with a weak D call TRBD1 (5 bases). Germline V gives CDR1 SGHNT, CDR2 YYREEE (reference sequence). CDR3 length: 15 amino acids. Trimming cost V 1 base and J 2 bases, with 11 bases left between them. The CDR3 nucleotides are TGTGCCAGCAGCTTGCCCCCAGGGTCCACAGATACGCAGTATTTT. As protein: CASSLPPGSTDTQYF.

The J gene is TRBJ2-3, the V gene TRBV5-6; D ambiguous. The length of the CDR3 is 16 residues. V was shortened by 2 bases and J by 1 base, with 14 bases between the two germline ends. Germline V gene lookup returns CDR1 SGHDT and CDR2 YYEEEE. The CDR3 sequence is CASSFQVGVRTDTQYF. CDR3 nucleotides: TGTGCCAGCAGCTTTCAAGTCGGTGTCCGCACAGATACGCAGTATTTT.

The CDR3 DNA is TGTGCCAGCAGCGGGGGACTGCGGCGCACAGATACGCAGTATTTT. Its translation: CASSGGLRRTDTQYF. The chain links TRBV9 to TRBJ2-3; D may be TRBD2 (6 bases). The CDR3 length is 15 residues. Germline lookup yields CDR1 SGDLS and CDR2 YYNGEE. The ends were cut back, 3 bases at V and 1 base at J, with 12 bases in the middle.